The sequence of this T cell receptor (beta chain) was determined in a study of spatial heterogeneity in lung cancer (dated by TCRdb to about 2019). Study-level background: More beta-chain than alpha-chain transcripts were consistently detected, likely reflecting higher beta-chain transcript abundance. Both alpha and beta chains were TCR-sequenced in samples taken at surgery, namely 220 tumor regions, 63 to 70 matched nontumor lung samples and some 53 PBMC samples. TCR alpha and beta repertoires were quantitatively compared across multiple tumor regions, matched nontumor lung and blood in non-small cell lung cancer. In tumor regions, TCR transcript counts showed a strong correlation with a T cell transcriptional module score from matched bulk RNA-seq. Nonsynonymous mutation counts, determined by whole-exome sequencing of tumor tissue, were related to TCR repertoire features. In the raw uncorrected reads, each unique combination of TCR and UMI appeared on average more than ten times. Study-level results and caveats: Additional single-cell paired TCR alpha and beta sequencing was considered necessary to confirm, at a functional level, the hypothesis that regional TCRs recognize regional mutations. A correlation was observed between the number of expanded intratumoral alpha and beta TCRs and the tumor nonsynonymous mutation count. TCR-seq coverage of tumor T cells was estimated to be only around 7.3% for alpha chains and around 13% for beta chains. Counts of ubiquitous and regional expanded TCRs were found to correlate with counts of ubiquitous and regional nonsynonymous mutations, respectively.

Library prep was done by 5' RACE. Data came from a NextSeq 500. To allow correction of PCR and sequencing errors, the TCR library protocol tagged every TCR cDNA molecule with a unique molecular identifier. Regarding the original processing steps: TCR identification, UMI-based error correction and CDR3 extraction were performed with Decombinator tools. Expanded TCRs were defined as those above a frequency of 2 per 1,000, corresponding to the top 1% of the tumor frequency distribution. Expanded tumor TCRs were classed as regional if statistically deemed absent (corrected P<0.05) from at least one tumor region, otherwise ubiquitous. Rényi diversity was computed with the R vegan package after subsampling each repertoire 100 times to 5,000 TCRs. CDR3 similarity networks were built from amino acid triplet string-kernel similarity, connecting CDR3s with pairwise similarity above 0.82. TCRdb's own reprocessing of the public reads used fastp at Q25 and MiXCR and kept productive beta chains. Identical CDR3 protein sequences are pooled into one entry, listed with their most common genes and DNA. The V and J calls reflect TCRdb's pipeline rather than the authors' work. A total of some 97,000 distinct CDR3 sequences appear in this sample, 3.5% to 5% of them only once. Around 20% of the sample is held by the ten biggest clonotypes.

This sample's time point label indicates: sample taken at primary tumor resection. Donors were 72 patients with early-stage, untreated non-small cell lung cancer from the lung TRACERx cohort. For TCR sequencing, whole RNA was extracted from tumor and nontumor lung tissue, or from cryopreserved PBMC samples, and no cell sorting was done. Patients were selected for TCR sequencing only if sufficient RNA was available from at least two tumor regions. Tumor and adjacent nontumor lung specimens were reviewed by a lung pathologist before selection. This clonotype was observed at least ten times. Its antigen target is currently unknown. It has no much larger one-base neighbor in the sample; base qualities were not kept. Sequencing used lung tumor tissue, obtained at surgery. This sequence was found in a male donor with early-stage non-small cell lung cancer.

The DNA sequence is TGTGCCAGCAGACGTGCTAGCACAGATACGCAGTATTTT. Its product reads: CASRRASTDTQYF. In this chain, TRBV28 is recombined with TRBJ2-3; no D gene is confidently identified. Taken from cysteine to phenylalanine, the CDR3 has 13 residues. The sequence is cut down to CDR3 DNA, 39 bases in frame from base 1. CDR1 and CDR2, per the germline V gene, are MDHEN and SYDVKM. V was cut back by 6 bases and J by 0 bases, leaving a gap of 7 bases between them.